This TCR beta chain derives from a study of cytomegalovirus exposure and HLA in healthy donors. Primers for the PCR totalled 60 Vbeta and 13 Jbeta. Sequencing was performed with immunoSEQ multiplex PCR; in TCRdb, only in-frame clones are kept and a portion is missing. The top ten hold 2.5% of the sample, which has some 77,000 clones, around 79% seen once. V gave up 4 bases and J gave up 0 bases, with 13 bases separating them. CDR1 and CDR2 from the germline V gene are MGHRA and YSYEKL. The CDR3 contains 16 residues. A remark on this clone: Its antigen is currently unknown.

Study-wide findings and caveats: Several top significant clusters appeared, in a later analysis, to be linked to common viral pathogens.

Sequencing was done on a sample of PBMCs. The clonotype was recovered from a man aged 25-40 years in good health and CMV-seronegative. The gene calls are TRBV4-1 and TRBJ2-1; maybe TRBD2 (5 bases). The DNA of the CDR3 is TGCGCCAGCAGCCCGAGGCTCGGGGTCTCCTACAATGAGCAGTTCTTC. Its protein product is CASSPRLGVSYNEQFF.